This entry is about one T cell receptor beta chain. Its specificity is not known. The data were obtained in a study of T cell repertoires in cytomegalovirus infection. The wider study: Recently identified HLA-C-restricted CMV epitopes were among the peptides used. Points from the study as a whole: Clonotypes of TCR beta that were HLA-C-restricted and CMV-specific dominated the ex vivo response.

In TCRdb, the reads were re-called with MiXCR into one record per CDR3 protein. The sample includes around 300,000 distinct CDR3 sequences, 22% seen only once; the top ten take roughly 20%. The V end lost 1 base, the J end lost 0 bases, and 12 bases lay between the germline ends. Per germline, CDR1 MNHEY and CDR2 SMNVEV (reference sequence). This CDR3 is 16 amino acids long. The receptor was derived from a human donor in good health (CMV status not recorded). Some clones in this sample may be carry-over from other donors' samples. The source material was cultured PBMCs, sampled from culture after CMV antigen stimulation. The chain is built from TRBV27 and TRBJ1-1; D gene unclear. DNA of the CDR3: TGTGCCAGCAGTTTATGGCCTTTATTGGTGAACACTGAAGCTTTCTTT. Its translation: CASSLWPLLVNTEAFF.